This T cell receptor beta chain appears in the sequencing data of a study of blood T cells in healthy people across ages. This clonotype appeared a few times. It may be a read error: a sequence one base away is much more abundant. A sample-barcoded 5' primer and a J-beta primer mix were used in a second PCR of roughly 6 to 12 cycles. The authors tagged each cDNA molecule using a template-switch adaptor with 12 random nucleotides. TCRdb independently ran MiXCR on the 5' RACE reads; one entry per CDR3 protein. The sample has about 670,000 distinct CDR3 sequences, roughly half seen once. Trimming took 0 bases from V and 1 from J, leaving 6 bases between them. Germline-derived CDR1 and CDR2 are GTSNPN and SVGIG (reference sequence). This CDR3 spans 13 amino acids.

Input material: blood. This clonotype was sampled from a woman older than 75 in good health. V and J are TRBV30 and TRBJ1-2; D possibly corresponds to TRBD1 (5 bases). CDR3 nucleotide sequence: TGTGCCTGGAGTGTAGGGGTTAACTATGGCTACACCTTC. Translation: CAWSVGVNYGYTF.